The next 17 T cell receptor beta chains were all read from a single sample in a study of Japanese encephalitis immunity and Zika vaccine responses. Peptide pools at approximately 0.9 ug/mL each stimulated CFSE-labeled PBMCs over a 6-day culture. Each CDR3 protein gets one entry after TCRdb re-called the 5' RACE reads with MiXCR. The data contain about 280 distinct CDR3 sequences, around 4.5% of them singletons. The sequences come from antigen-activated CD8+ T cells from blood, cultured, collected during a Zika inactivated vaccine study. The receptors derive from an adult woman who received an inactivated Zika virus vaccine.

By its share, this clonotype is medium-sized (0.01 to 0.1%). The chain carries TRBV20-1 and TRBJ2-2; 8 nucleotides agree with TRBD1. The CDR3 totals 15 residues. Germline CDR1 DFQATT, CDR2 SNEGSKA (reference sequence). The junction had 8 bases not matched to a gene; V was cut back by 1 base and J by 7 bases. In DNA, the CDR3 is TGCAGTGCTAGAGCCACCGACAGGGGCAGCGGGGAGCTGTTTTTT. It yields the protein CSARATDRGSGELFF.

By sample share, this clonotype is large. The chain is built from TRBV25-1 and TRBJ2-5; D unresolved. Trimming took off 2 bases at V and 4 bases at J, with 8 bases between the two ends. Germline V gives CDR1 MGHDK, CDR2 SYGVNS. There are 13 residues in the CDR3. The DNA for the CDR3 is TGTGCCAGCAGTGAACAGGTCGGAGAGACCCAGTACTTC. Translating gives CASSEQVGETQYF.

By its share, this clonotype is large. Compared with germline, one end of the junction differs, possibly owing to a read error. The chain combines TRBV6-5 with TRBJ1-1; D unresolved. The germline CDR1 and CDR2 sequences are MNHEY and SVGAGI. This CDR3 has 15 residues. The CDR3 region is CASSNSGVWDTEAFF. As DNA, the CDR3 is TGTGCCAGCAGTAACTCCGGAGTTTGGGACACTGAAGCTTTCTTT.

By sample share, this clonotype is medium-sized. The J gene is TRBJ2-6, the V gene TRBV6-1; D may be TRBD2 (6 bases). The V and J ends lost 2 bases and 4 bases respectively, with 9 bases between them. The CDR3 runs 15 residues. Germline V gene data show CDR1 as MNHNS and CDR2 as SASEGT. Here the CDR3 DNA reads TGTGCCAGCAGTGAAATGGGGGGAGGGGCCAACGTCCTGACTTTC. The encoded protein is CASSEMGGGANVLTF.

This clonotype is labeled as large (0.1 to 1%). The V gene is TRBV9, the J gene TRBJ2-3; perhaps TRBD2 as D (5 bases). The CDR3 is 15 residues long. Germline assignment: CDR1 SGDLS and CDR2 YYNGEE. Trimming took off 3 bases at V and 7 bases at J, with 18 bases between the two ends. DNA for the CDR3: TGTGCCAGCAGCGCCCAGGACTCCTCCAGGAATACGCAGTATTTT. Protein sequence: CASSAQDSSRNTQYF.

In its sample, this clonotype was seen a few times. This sequence joins TRBV6-4 and TRBJ2-5, with 8 nucleotides matching TRBD1. Germline lookup yields CDR1 MRHNA and CDR2 SNTAGT. The V and J ends lost 6 bases and 1 base, in that order; junction bases with no gene match: 4. This CDR3 is 14 amino acids long. CDR3 nucleotides: TGTGCCAGCAGCCCAACAGGGGGCCAAGAGACCCAGTACTTC. Protein: CASSPTGGQETQYF.

By proportion, this clonotype is large. The V gene is TRBV6-5, the J gene TRBJ1-3, with 11 bases aligning to TRBD1. The CDR3 consists of 16 residues. Losses at the gene ends were 5 bases for V and 9 bases for J; bases not matched to a gene: 12. Germline V lookup: CDR1 MNHEY, CDR2 SVGAGI. The CDR3 DNA is TGTGCCAGCAGTGGGGACAGGGGGTTCCGCCCGACCACCATATATTTT. Its protein is CASSGDRGFRPTTIYF.

By sample share, this clonotype is medium-sized. V gene TRBV12-3 or TRBV12-4 combines with J gene TRBJ1-1; D gene ambiguous. The CDR3 length is 12 residues. V was shortened by 3 bases and J by 4 bases, with 6 bases between the two germline ends. CDR3 in amino acids: CASSLLATEAFF. DNA for the CDR3: TGTGCCAGCAGTTTGCTCGCCACTGAAGCTTTCTTT.

This clonotype qualifies as large. This chain joins TRBV28 and TRBJ2-5; TRBD2 matches at 9 bases. There are 15 residues in the CDR3. The germline gives CDR1 MDHEN, CDR2 SYDVKM. Trimming removed 6 bases from V and 5 bases from J; junction bases left unmatched: 10. CDR3 residues: CASSHLAGQGETQYF. The CDR3 DNA is TGTGCCAGCAGCCATCTAGCGGGGCAGGGCGAGACCCAGTACTTC.

Sample share makes this clonotype large (0.1 to 1%). This rearrangement joins TRBV2 to TRBJ2-1; 12 nucleotides agree with TRBD2. V gave up 1 base and J gave up 2 bases; unmatched junction bases: 3. Germline V gene data show CDR1 as SNHLY and CDR2 as FYNNEI. CDR3 length equals 17 residues. CDR3 sequence reads: CASSEVPSGGAYNEQFF. CDR3 DNA sequence: TGTGCCAGCAGTGAAGTACCTAGCGGGGGGGCCTACAATGAGCAGTTCTTC. Drawing the rest from reference TRBV2 and TRBJ2-1, the complete variable domain is EPEVTQTPSHQVTQMGQEVILRCVPISNHLYFYWYRQILGQKVEFLVSFYNNEISEKSEIFDDQFSVERPDGSNFTLKIRSTKLEDSAMYFCASSEVPSGGAYNEQFFGPGTRLTVL.

Within the sample, this clonotype is medium-sized. The rearrangement uses TRBV24-1 and TRBJ2-5; D gene ambiguous. The CDR3 has 15 amino acids. Germline assignment: CDR1 KGHDR and CDR2 SFDVKD. Deletions cut 3 bases from V and 5 bases from J, with 15 bases between. CDR3 in amino acids: CATSDPTHGLETQYF. The CDR3 nucleotides are TGTGCCACCAGTGATCCTACTCATGGGTTGGAGACCCAGTACTTC.

This clonotype is categorized as large. The chain couples TRBV7-9 to TRBJ1-1, with D uncertain. Germline V gene lookup returns CDR1 SEHNR and CDR2 FQNEAQ (reference sequence). Trimming left V 3 bases short and J 2 bases short, with 4 bases between. This CDR3 has 12 amino acids. Written as DNA, the CDR3 is TGTGCCAGCAGCTTTGATAACACTGAAGCTTTCTTT. Protein product: CASSFDNTEAFF.

This clonotype is labeled as large. The rearrangement joins TRBV5-4 to TRBJ1-6; D unresolved. V lost 4 bases and J 3 bases, leaving 5 bases between the germline ends. The CDR3 is 13 amino acids. The germline CDR1 and CDR2 sequences are SGHNT and YYREEE (reference sequence). Here the CDR3 DNA reads TGTGCCAGCAGCCCTAGCTATAATTCACCCCTCCACTTT. Protein sequence: CASSPSYNSPLHF.

Note on this clonotype: This likely traces to a read error, being one base from a far larger clone. The chain uses TRBV5-7 and TRBJ1-1; weak D call: TRBD1 (6 bases). TRBV5-7 is recorded as an ORF, its role being uncertain. This CDR3 is 15 amino acids long. CDR3 in DNA: TGTACCAGCAGCTCCCTTGCTGGGGGGCAAACTGAAGCTTTCTTT. This encodes CTSSSLAGGQTEAFF.

This clonotype is medium-sized in the sample. CDR3: CAWLGDVPGQERETQYF. DNA for the CDR3: TGTGCCTGGTTGGGGGATGTTCCCGGGCAGGAGCGCGAGACCCAGTACTTC. This chain connects TRBV30 to TRBJ2-5; D is possibly TRBD1 or TRBD2 (5 bases each). V was shortened by 5 bases and J by 5 bases, with 27 bases between the two germline ends. The germline V gene has CDR1 GTSNPN and CDR2 SVGIG (reference sequence). This CDR3 comprises 17 residues.

In this sample, this clonotype is medium-sized (0.01 to 0.1%). V is TRBV6-1 and J is TRBJ2-1, with 9 bases identical to TRBD2. Germline values: CDR1 MNHNS, CDR2 SASEGT. Trimming took 1 base from V and 6 from J; bases not matched to a gene: 4. This CDR3 region has 15 residues. For the CDR3, the DNA is TGTGCCAGCAGTGAAGTAGGCGGGGGGGCCAATGAGCAGTTCTTC. It is translated as CASSEVGGGANEQFF.

This clonotype was found once. CDR3: CASRPGGPSQETQYF. The DNA of the CDR3 is TGCGCCAGCAGGCCCGGGGGGCCGAGCCAAGAGACCCAGTACTTC. V usage is TRBV5-1 and J usage is TRBJ2-5, with TRBD2 as a possible D gene (7 bases). In germline, CDR1 is SGHRS, CDR2 YFSETQ. The CDR3 is 15 residues long. V lost 5 bases and J lost 1, with 15 bases in between.